These T cell receptor beta chains were read from a single sample in a study of T cell repertoires in cytomegalovirus infection. One entry per CDR3 protein results from TCRdb running MiXCR on the reads. The sample consists of around 900,000 distinct CDR3 sequences, roughly 31% of them appearing once. These receptors' targets are unknown. This specimen was cultured CD8+ T cells from PBMCs, taken from culture after CMV antigen stimulation. The source is a human donor in good health (CMV status not recorded). Some clones in this sample may be carry-over from other donors' samples. Both conserved end residues are part of each CDR3. Fields, in order: V gene, CDR3 length, J gene, clone size, D gene, CDR3 protein, CDR3 DNA. The D gene is left open where the match is weak. Some rows mark clone size as missing; the rest say once, few, many or name a class of expanded clone.

TRBV4-1,15,TRBJ2-1,few,.,CASSQVRSSYNEQFF,TGCGCCAGCAGCCAAGTCCGGAGCTCCTACAATGAGCAGTTCTTC
TRBV7-2,14,TRBJ2-7,.,.,CARTPVKGGYEQYF,TGTGCCAGGACCCCCGTGAAGGGGGGCTACGAGCAGTACTTC
TRBV6-5,16,TRBJ2-2,once,TRBD1,CASIETGTGQTGELFF,TGTGCCAGCATCGAGACTGGGACAGGACAGACCGGGGAGCTGTTTTTT
TRBV6-5,14,TRBJ1-2,.,.,CASSYSKRGYGYTF,TGTGCCAGCAGTTACTCGAAAAGGGGCTATGGCTACACCTTC
TRBV4-1,14,TRBJ2-1,.,TRBD2,CASSPPGGRNEQFF,TGCGCCAGCAGCCCGCCCGGGGGGAGGAATGAGCAGTTCTTC
TRBV3-1,12,TRBJ1-6,.,.,CASKDYNSPLHF,TGTGCCAGCAAGGACTATAATTCACCCCTCCACTTT
TRBV20-1,17,TRBJ2-7,.,.,CSARGTLAGKEPYEQYF,TGCAGTGCTAGAGGAACGCTTGCGGGGAAAGAACCCTACGAGCAGTACTTC
TRBV20-1,16,TRBJ2-1,.,.,CSARDPGGVFYNEQFF,TGCAGTGCTAGAGATCCCGGCGGGGTATTCTACAATGAGCAGTTCTTC
TRBV6-1,17,TRBJ1-6,.,.,CASSEDRDNSYNSPVHF,TGTGCCAGCAGTGAAGATAGAGATAACTCCTATAATTCACCCGTCCACTTT
TRBV7-6,16,TRBJ2-3,.,TRBD1,CASSSDRGPSTDTQYF,TGTGCCAGCAGCTCGGACAGGGGGCCTAGCACAGATACGCAGTATTTT
TRBV5-6,14,TRBJ2-1,.,TRBD2,CASSRGDLYNEQFF,TGTGCCAGCAGCCGGGGGGACTTATACAATGAGCAGTTCTTC
TRBV10-3,15,TRBJ2-1,.,.,CAISVGVRFYNEQFF,TGTGCCATCAGTGTTGGGGTTAGATTCTACAATGAGCAGTTCTTC
TRBV29-1,14,TRBJ1-5,.,.,CSVSGEGWNQPQHF,TGCAGCGTATCGGGGGAGGGTTGGAATCAGCCCCAGCATTTT
TRBV4-2,16,TRBJ2-1,.,.,CASSQESTPGLREQFF,TGTGCCAGCAGCCAAGAAAGCACGCCGGGTTTGAGGGAGCAGTTCTTC
TRBV5-1,13,TRBJ1-5,few,.,CASRGGGDQPQHF,TGCGCCAGCAGAGGCGGGGGGGATCAGCCCCAGCATTTT
TRBV29-1,15,TRBJ2-7,few,TRBD1,CSVEVGTGVSYEQYF,TGCAGCGTTGAAGTGGGGACAGGAGTATCCTACGAGCAGTACTTC
TRBV4-3,16,TRBJ2-1,.,TRBD2,CASSWTVLAGLNEQFF,TGCGCCAGCAGCTGGACGGTACTAGCGGGGCTCAATGAGCAGTTCTTC
TRBV7-9,13,TRBJ1-5,.,.,CASSLGENQPQHF,TGTGCCAGCAGCTTAGGGGAAAATCAGCCCCAGCATTTT
TRBV14,15,TRBJ1-2,once,TRBD1,CASSPEAGGDYGYTF,TGTGCCAGCAGCCCAGAGGCAGGGGGCGACTATGGCTACACCTTC
TRBV4-3,16,TRBJ1-6,few,.,CASSQDRGFYNSPLHF,TGCGCCAGCAGCCAAGATAGGGGGTTCTATAATTCACCCCTCCACTTT
TRBV24-1,15,TRBJ2-3,.,.,CATRRGSGSTDTQYF,TGTGCCACCAGGCGGGGATCCGGAAGCACAGATACGCAGTATTTT
TRBV9,14,TRBJ1-2,.,TRBD1,CASSAGQDFYGYTF,TGTGCCAGCAGCGCGGGACAGGATTTTTATGGCTACACCTTC
TRBV7-6,16,TRBJ1-1,.,.,CASTGPSTSGNTEAFF,TGTGCGAGCACTGGTCCCAGCACTTCAGGGAACACTGAAGCTTTCTTT
TRBV4-1,16,TRBJ2-1,once,.,CASSPPQAPLFNEQFF,TGTGCCAGCAGCCCCCCCCAGGCCCCTCTCTTCAATGAGCAGTTCTTC
TRBV5-1,14,TRBJ1-2,.,TRBD1,CASSLDRINYGYTF,TGCGCCAGCAGCCTGGACAGGATTAACTATGGCTACACCTTC
TRBV9,16,TRBJ1-1,few,.,CASSVSRGTGNTEAFF,TGTGCCAGCAGCGTATCGAGGGGAACTGGGAACACTGAAGCTTTCTTT
TRBV5-6,16,TRBJ2-3,.,TRBD2,CASSLETGGGVDTQYF,TGTGCCAGCAGCTTGGAAACAGGCGGGGGGGTAGATACGCAGTATTTT
TRBV6-6,14,TRBJ2-3,.,.,CASSSLGFGDTQYF,TGTGCCAGCAGTTCACTGGGGTTCGGGGATACGCAGTATTTT
TRBV12-3/TRBV12-4,17,TRBJ2-1,.,TRBD2,CASSDMGLAGGYNEQFF,TGTGCCAGCAGTGACATGGGACTAGCGGGGGGTTACAATGAGCAGTTCTTC
TRBV29-1,14,TRBJ2-5,.,.,CSVDSRWLQETQYF,TGCAGCGTTGACAGCCGATGGCTTCAAGAGACCCAGTACTTC
TRBV10-3,14,TRBJ2-6,few,.,CAIDTGSGANVLTF,TGTGCCATTGACACGGGCTCTGGGGCCAACGTCCTGACTTTC
TRBV4-1,12,TRBJ2-3,few,.,CASSQFIDTQYF,TGCGCCAGCAGCCAATTTATCGATACGCAGTATTTT
TRBV2,15,TRBJ1-1,.,.,CANSADPGAYTEAFF,TGTGCCAACAGTGCGGACCCGGGGGCGTACACTGAAGCTTTCTTT
TRBV19,15,TRBJ2-3,.,TRBD2,CASSIPLAATDTQYF,TGTGCCAGTAGTATCCCGCTAGCGGCCACAGATACGCAGTATTTT
TRBV5-3,15,TRBJ2-2,.,.,CASTPYNREHGELFF,TGTGCCAGCACCCCTTACAACCGGGAGCACGGGGAGCTGTTTTTT
TRBV6-6,15,TRBJ2-1,.,TRBD1,CASTSRDRGRPEQFF,TGTGCCAGCACCAGCCGGGACAGGGGGCGACCTGAGCAGTTCTTC
TRBV11-3,15,TRBJ2-1,few,TRBD1,CASSATGGDYNEQFF,TGTGCCAGCAGTGCTACAGGGGGCGATTACAATGAGCAGTTCTTC
TRBV12-5,16,TRBJ1-4,many,.,CASGLVGARDVSKLFF,TGTGCTAGTGGTTTGGTGGGAGCCAGGGACGTTTCTAAACTGTTTTTT
TRBV12-3/TRBV12-4,16,TRBJ2-3,few,TRBD2,CASSYPASGGSDTQYF,TGTGCCAGCAGTTATCCGGCTAGCGGGGGGTCAGATACGCAGTATTTT
TRBV4-1,15,TRBJ1-1,.,.,CASSQDPLMNTEAFF,TGCGCCAGCAGCCAAGATCCACTCATGAACACTGAAGCTTTCTTT
TRBV27,13,TRBJ1-5,.,TRBD1,CASGRGINQPQHF,TGTGCCAGCGGCAGGGGGATCAATCAGCCCCAGCATTTT
TRBV6-2/TRBV6-3,14,TRBJ2-2,.,.,CASSYPGFTGELFF,TGTGCCAGCAGTTACCCAGGGTTTACCGGGGAGCTGTTTTTT
TRBV12-3/TRBV12-4,13,TRBJ2-5,many,TRBD1,CASRPGTEETQYF,TGTGCCAGCAGACCCGGGACAGAAGAGACCCAGTACTTC
TRBV6-6,15,TRBJ1-5,.,.,CASSYSEGSNQPQHF,TGTGCCAGCAGTTACTCGGAGGGAAGCAATCAGCCCCAGCATTTT
TRBV5-1,20,TRBJ2-4,few,.,CASSPIPGLPIGVAKNIQYF,TGCGCCAGCAGCCCAATACCGGGATTACCCATCGGGGTGGCCAAAAACATTCAGTACTTC
TRBV4-1,17,TRBJ2-2,many,.,CASSQDKGTADTGELFF,TGCGCCAGCAGCCAAGATAAAGGGACGGCTGACACCGGGGAGCTGTTTTTT
TRBV27,16,TRBJ2-2,.,TRBD2,CASAKLAGGPPGELFF,TGTGCCAGCGCAAAACTAGCGGGGGGGCCCCCCGGGGAGCTGTTTTTT
TRBV5-1,14,TRBJ2-1,.,TRBD1,CASSLEGTGREQFF,TGCGCCAGCAGCTTGGAGGGGACAGGGAGGGAGCAGTTCTTC
TRBV28,11,TRBJ1-2,.,.,CASSEYYGYTF,TGTGCCAGCAGCGAGTACTATGGCTACACCTTC
TRBV7-2,15,TRBJ1-6,few,.,CASSLAFTRVSPLHF,TGTGCCAGCAGCTTAGCCTTCACCAGGGTGTCACCCCTCCACTTT
TRBV10-3,16,TRBJ2-3,once,.,CAVSADSPSLRDTQYF,TGTGCCGTCAGTGCCGACTCACCTTCCTTGCGGGATACGCAGTATTTT
TRBV12-5,11,TRBJ1-5,.,.,CASGVNQPQHF,TGTGCTAGTGGGGTTAATCAGCCCCAGCATTTT
TRBV12-3/TRBV12-4,17,TRBJ1-5,.,.,CASSFSPGIKIDQPQHF,TGTGCCAGCAGTTTCAGTCCCGGGATCAAAATAGATCAGCCCCAGCATTTT